This T cell receptor (beta chain) was identified in a study of neurological immune-mediated disorders. About the study: Of around 34 multiple sclerosis patients, some 31 were relapsing-remitting and 3 secondary progressive. General study findings and limits: Among expanded clones, no CDR3 amino acid sequences were shared across subjects, a pattern suggesting private repertoires in all groups.

This clonotype showed up many times. Its antigen is still unknown. The germline V gene has CDR1 MNHEY and CDR2 SVGAGI. The CDR3 consists of 16 residues. Trimming shortened V by 5 bases and J by 3 bases, and 16 bases separated the two germline ends. In TCRdb, the 5' RACE reads were re-called with MiXCR into one record per CDR3 protein. Among about 66,000 distinct CDR3 sequences listed, 3.5% to 5% were seen once. V usage is TRBV6-5 and J usage is TRBJ2-2; D call uncertain. Material: PBMCs. The source of this sequence is a man under 40 with multiple sclerosis. The CDR3 sequence: CASSDQLGLDTGELFF. The CDR3, as DNA: TGTGCCAGCAGTGACCAATTGGGGTTGGACACCGGGGAGCTGTTTTTT.